This TCR beta chain appears in the sequencing data of a study of blood T cell repertoires in COVID-19. Clones were read by immunoSEQ multiplex PCR, and TCRdb kept only the in-frame ones, dropping some. The data contain some 170,000 clones, roughly 87% of them singletons. The CDR3 sequence is 11 residues long. Per germline, CDR1 PRHDT and CDR2 FYEKMQ (reference sequence). The V and J ends lost 5 bases and 6 bases respectively, with 6 bases between them. The chain couples TRBV13 to TRBJ2-3; the D is unclear. The source material was PBMCs or T cells enriched from blood (not recorded which). The TCR comes from a human donor with acute COVID-19. The donor label of this sample is uncertain. CDR3 sequence: CASSPGDTQYF. The CDR3 DNA sequence: TGTGCCAGCAGCCCCGGGGATACGCAGTATTTT.